The clone carrying this T cell receptor (beta chain) has ten or more counts. The antigen is unknown. As to time point: newly diagnosed GD, antithyroid drugs for less than 3 months. PBMC-derived RNA was used for the TCR library. The V gene lost 6 bases and the J gene lost 0 bases, with 11 bases spanning the gap. The CDR3 has 15 residues. The germline gives CDR1 MDHEN, CDR2 SYDVKM. The data belong to a study of regulatory T cells in long-lasting Graves disease. Arm-PCR with iRepertoire HTBI primers amplified the CDR3 regions for these TCR beta libraries. TCRdb re-called the multiplex PCR reads through MiXCR, storing one row per CDR3 protein. The sample yields under 450,000 distinct CDR3 sequences, around 15% seen once. Whole-study results and caveats: Having few samples may have compromised the accuracy.

These data were likewise used in another study, on T cells in Graves' hyperthyroidism and ophthalmopathy.

This sample comprised peripheral blood mononuclear cells (PBMCs), obtained at new diagnosis, from a patient treated with antithyroid drugs. The TCR was taken from a woman under 30 with Graves disease. The chain uses TRBV28 and TRBJ2-2; possible D gene TRBD1, 5 bases. CDR3 coding DNA: TGTGCCAGCAGACCAGGGTTCGCGAACACCGGGGAGCTGTTTTTT. Protein: CASRPGFANTGELFF.